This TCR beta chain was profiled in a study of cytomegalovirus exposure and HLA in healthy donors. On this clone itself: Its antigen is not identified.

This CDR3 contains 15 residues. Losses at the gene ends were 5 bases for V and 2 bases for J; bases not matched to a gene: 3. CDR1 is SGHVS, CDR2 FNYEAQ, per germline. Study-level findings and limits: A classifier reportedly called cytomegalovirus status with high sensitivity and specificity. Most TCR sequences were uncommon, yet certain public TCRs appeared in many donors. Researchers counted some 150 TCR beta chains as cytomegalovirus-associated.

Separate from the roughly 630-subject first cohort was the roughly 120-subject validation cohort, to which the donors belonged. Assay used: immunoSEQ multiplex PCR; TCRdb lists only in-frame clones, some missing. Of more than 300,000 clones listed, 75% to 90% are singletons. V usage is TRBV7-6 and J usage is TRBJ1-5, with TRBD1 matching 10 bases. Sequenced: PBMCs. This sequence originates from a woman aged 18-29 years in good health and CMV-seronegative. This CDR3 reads CASSPGTGGNQPQHF. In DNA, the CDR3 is TGTGCCAGCAGCCCCGGGACAGGGGGCAATCAGCCCCAGCATTTT.